Detailed here is one T cell receptor beta chain. These data are taken from a study of blood T cell repertoires in COVID-19. Clones were sequenced by immunoSEQ multiplex PCR, and TCRdb holds only the in-frame ones, with some missing. The sample includes approximately 250,000 clones, 75% to 85% seen only once; the top ten take roughly 5.3%. The germline V gene encodes CDR1 SNHLY and CDR2 FYNNEI. The CDR3 has 13 amino acids. V was clipped by 9 bases and J by 1 base, with 12 bases between them. The origin of this receptor is a man aged 45-60 years with COVID-19, enrolled during active disease. V gene TRBV2 combines with J gene TRBJ1-1; D might be TRBD1 (5 bases). Sequenced material: peripheral blood. The CDR3 bases are TGTGCCAGTGGCCGGGGGGGGAACACTGAAGCTTTCTTT. Translation: CASGRGGNTEAFF.